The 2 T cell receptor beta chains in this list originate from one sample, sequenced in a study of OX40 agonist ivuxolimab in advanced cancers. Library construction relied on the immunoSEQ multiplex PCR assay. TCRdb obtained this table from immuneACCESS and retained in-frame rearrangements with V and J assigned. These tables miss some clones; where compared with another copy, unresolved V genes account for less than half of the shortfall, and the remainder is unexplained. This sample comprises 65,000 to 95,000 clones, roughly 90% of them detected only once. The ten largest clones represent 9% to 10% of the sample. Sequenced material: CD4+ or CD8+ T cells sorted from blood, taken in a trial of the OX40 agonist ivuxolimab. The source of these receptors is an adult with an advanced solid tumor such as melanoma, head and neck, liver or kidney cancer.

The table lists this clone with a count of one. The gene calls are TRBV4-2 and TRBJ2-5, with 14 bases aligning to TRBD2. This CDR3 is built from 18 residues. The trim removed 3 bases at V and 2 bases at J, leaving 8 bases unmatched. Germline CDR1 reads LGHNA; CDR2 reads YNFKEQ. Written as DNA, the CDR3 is TGTGCCAGCAGCCAGAATACGGGACTAGCGGGGGTGCAAGAGACCCAGTACTTC. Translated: CASSQNTGLAGVQETQYF.

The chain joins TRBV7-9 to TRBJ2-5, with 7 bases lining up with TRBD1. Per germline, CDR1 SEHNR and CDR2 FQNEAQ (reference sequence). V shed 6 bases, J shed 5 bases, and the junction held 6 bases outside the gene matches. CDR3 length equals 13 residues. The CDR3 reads CASSRQGGETQYF. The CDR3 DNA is TGTGCCAGCAGTAGACAGGGCGGGGAGACCCAGTACTTC.